This TCR beta chain was sequenced in a study of blood T cells in healthy people across ages. About the study: With template switching, about one barcoded beta molecule was captured per two T cells. Study-level results: The study lacked donor CMV status, which possibly confounded expanded clonotype changes. Among long-lived donors, naive CD4+ cells were more numerous and diversity higher than in aged donors.

Per germline, CDR1 DFQATT and CDR2 SNEGSKA (reference sequence). This CDR3 has 17 amino acids. V shed 5 bases and J 1 base; nucleotides not matched to a gene: 14. Using a J-beta primer mix together with a sample-barcoded 5' primer, a second PCR was run for roughly 6 to 12 cycles. In TCRdb, the 5' RACE reads were re-called with MiXCR into one record per CDR3 protein. The repertoire holds 890,000 or so distinct CDR3 sequences, with 62% as singletons. Samples each yielded at least 5 micrograms of total RNA. As concerns this clonotype: Its target is unknown.

Sequencing used blood. The receptor comes from a man aged 25 to 40 in good health. The gene calls are TRBV20-1 and TRBJ1-2, with 9 bases matching TRBD1. The DNA for the CDR3 is TGCAGTGCTGGCGCAGCAGAGGGACAGGGTTATAACTATGGCTACACCTTC. Translating gives CSAGAAEGQGYNYGYTF.